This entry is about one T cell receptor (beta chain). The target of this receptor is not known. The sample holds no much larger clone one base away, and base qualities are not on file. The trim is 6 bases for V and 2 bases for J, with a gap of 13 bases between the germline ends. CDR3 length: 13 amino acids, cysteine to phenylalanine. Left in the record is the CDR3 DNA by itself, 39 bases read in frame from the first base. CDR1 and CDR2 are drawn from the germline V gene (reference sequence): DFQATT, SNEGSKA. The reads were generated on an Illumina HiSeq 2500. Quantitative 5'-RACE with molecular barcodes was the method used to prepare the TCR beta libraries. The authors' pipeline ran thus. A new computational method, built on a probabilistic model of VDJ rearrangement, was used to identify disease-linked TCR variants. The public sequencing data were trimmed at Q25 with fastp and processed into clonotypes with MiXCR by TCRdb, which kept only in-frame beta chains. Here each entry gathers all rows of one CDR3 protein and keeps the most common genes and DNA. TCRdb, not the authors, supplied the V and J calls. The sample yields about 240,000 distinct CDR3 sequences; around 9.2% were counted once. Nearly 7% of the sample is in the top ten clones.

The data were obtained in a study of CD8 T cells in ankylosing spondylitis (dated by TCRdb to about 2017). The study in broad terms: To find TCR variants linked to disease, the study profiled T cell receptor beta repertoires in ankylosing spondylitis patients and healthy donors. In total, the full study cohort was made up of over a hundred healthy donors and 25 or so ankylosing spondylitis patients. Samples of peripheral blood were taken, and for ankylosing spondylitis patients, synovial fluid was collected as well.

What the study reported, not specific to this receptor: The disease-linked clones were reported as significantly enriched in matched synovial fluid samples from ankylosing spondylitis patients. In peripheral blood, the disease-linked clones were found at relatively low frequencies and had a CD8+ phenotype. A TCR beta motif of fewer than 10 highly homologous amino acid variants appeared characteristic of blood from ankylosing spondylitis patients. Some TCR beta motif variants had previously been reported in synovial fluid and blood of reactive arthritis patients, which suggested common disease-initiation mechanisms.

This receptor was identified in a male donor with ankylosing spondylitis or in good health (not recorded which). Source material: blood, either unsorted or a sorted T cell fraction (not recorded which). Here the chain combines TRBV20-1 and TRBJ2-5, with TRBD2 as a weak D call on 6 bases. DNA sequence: TGCAGTGCGAACCGGGACTTGCAAGAGACCCAGTACTTC. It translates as CSANRDLQETQYF.